This TCR beta chain was retrieved from a study of T-cell memory formation after mild COVID-19. This clonotype was observed many times. TCRdb recomputed calls from the 5' RACE reads with MiXCR, one row per CDR3 protein. The top ten clones hold roughly a quarter of a sample with about 150,000 distinct CDR3 sequences, 20% to 25% of them seen once. The germline CDR1 and CDR2 sequences are SEHNR and FQNEAQ (reference sequence). V lost 5 bases, J lost 1 base, and 7 bases lay in between. The CDR3 has 13 residues. Sequenced material: PBMCs or a T cell subset sorted from them (not recorded which). This clonotype was obtained from an adult woman who had mild COVID-19 (a few samples of this study predate the infection). Cell type and time point are not known. The chain uses TRBV7-9 and TRBJ2-3; no reliable D call. CDR3 residues: CASSPLGTDTQYF. CDR3 DNA sequence: TGTGCCAGCAGCCCTTTGGGCACAGATACGCAGTATTTT.